What follows are 6 T cell receptor beta chains derived from one specimen sequenced in a study of shared clonotypes between healthy human individuals. Produced via immunoSEQ multiplex PCR; TCRdb's table is partial and in-frame only. The data hold roughly 650,000 clones, with 95% to 96% observed a single time. Positive CCR7 selection of CD45RO-negative cells yielded the naive CD8 cells, and terminally differentiated effector memory CD45RA+ cells were excluded. Sample: naive CD8+ T cells sorted from blood. Every receptor here comes from a woman in her twenties or thirties in good health.

In regard to this clone: This same CDR3 is encoded by further DNA sequences in the sample. CDR3 nucleotides: TGCGCCAGCAGCCAAGAAGTAGCGGGAGGATCCTACGAGCAGTACTTC. Translated, it gives CASSQEVAGGSYEQYF. The chain carries TRBV4-1 and TRBJ2-7, with TRBD2 matching 10 bases. This CDR3 is 16 amino acids long. With V trimmed by 0 bases and J by 1 base, 3 bases remained unmatched. Germline assignment: CDR1 MGHRA and CDR2 YSYEKL.

This chain joins TRBV27 and TRBJ2-7; D tentatively reads TRBD1 or TRBD2 (7 bases each). V lost 0 bases to trimming and J lost 2 bases, with 11 bases between them. The germline CDR1 and CDR2 sequences are MNHEY and SMNVEV (reference sequence). The CDR3 length is 15 residues. The chain's CDR3 is CASSLSAGGAYEQYF. DNA for the CDR3: TGTGCCAGCAGTTTATCAGCAGGGGGGGCCTACGAGCAGTACTTC.

V and J are TRBV2 and TRBJ1-1; a possible D gene is TRBD1 (6 bases). The V gene lost 5 bases and the J gene lost 1 base, with 17 bases spanning the gap. The CDR3 covers 16 residues. Per germline, CDR1 SNHLY and CDR2 FYNNEI. CDR3 sequence (DNA): TGTGCCAGCAGTCCCGACAGGCCCGGTACGAACACTGAAGCTTTCTTT. Its protein is CASSPDRPGTNTEAFF.

This chain joins TRBV27 and TRBJ2-1, with no clear D. The CDR3 spans 14 residues. Germline V gives CDR1 MNHEY, CDR2 SMNVEV (reference sequence). V was trimmed by 5 bases and J by 4 bases, leaving 12 bases between them. The CDR3: CASSPGVEYNEQFF. In DNA form, the CDR3 reads TGTGCCAGCAGTCCGGGCGTAGAATACAATGAGCAGTTCTTC.

The chain employs TRBV7-6 and TRBJ2-3; 9 nucleotides match TRBD1. Per germline, CDR1 SGHVS and CDR2 FNYEAQ. The CDR3 is 16 amino acids. Losses at the gene ends were 5 bases for V and 4 bases for J; bases not matched to a gene: 10. Here the CDR3 reads CASSTLGDRAADTQYF. The CDR3 DNA sequence: TGTGCCAGCAGCACCCTAGGGGACAGGGCCGCAGATACGCAGTATTTT.

This rearrangement joins TRBV19 to TRBJ2-3; TRBD2 matches at 11 bases. Germline V gene data show CDR1 as LNHDA and CDR2 as SQIVND (reference sequence). This CDR3 region has 17 residues. J was trimmed by 6 bases and V by 3 bases; bases with no gene match: 11. The chain's CDR3 is CASSIPLAGGSGDTQYF. In DNA form, the CDR3 reads TGTGCCAGTAGTATTCCCCTAGCGGGAGGCTCGGGGGATACGCAGTATTTT. Drawing the rest from reference TRBV19 and TRBJ2-3, the complete variable domain is DGGITQSPKYLFRKEGQNVTLSCEQNLNHDAMYWYRQDPGQGLRLIYYSQIVNDFQKGDIAEGYSVSREKKESFPLTVTSAQKNPTAFYLCASSIPLAGGSGDTQYFGPGTRLTVL.